This T cell receptor beta chain is from a study of blood T cell repertoires in COVID-19 (dated by TCRdb to the early 2020s). With regard to the full study: Samples covering the acute and convalescent phases of COVID-19 were provided by collaborators in the United States, Italy and Spain. The repertoires were made available in a free public database intended to serve as a resource for research on the immune response to SARS-CoV-2. A de-identified subject ID, COVID-19 status, age in years and sex were almost always included in the sample metadata. The samples were drawn from two sources: the first 160 participants of the ongoing ImmuneRACE study, and over 1,000 subjects contributed by 6 global collaborators. The material from the prospective study consisted of cDNA or gDNA derived from T cells, B-cell-depleted T cells, or PBMCs. Where available, HLA class I and class II types were obtained from metadata supplied by the sample provider rather than from assay-based typing. Subjects who had been exposed to COVID-19, were actively infected with it, or had recovered from it provided the deeply sampled blood TCRbeta repertoires that made up the dataset.

Collaborating institutions collected whole blood in K2EDTA tubes following their own protocols. For TCRbeta analysis, collaborators shipped samples in one of three forms: frozen whole blood, isolated PBMCs, or DNA extracted from either of those sample types. The CDR3 starts with the cysteine, ends with the phenylalanine, and has 16 residues. The DNA shown is the 48-base CDR3, in frame from base 1. Trimming takes 3 bases from V and 4 bases from J, and the germline ends sit 15 bases apart. Via the germline V gene (reference sequence), CDR1 is LNHDA and CDR2 SQIVND. On the study overall, not on this receptor specifically: The quantity of clinical and demographic metadata differed by source and by participant and was supplied without curation.

TCRbeta CDR3 regions were amplified from genomic DNA using the immunoSEQ Assay, a bias-controlled multiplex PCR. In the source study's methods: Within the assay, amplification of reference gene primers was used to estimate how many nucleated cells each sample contained. Sequence reads were collapsed and filtered to measure the absolute abundance of every unique TCRbeta CDR3 rearrangement. Productive Simpson clonality was computed per sample as the square root of Simpson's diversity index over productive rearrangements. The table comes from immuneACCESS by way of TCRdb, which keeps in-frame sequences with V and J called. Part of the clones is missing from these tables; in studies checked, under half for an unresolved V gene and the rest for unknown reasons. The V and J calls and the clone size are those of that table, but D and trimming were determined from the DNA. The sample table records just under 35,000 clones; approximately 91% of these occur just once. Of the sample, less than 45% falls within the top ten clones.

A remark on this clone: Its antigen is currently not known. Nothing much larger sits one base from this clone, and base qualities are not available.

The source of this sequence is a man between 60 and 75 years old with active or convalescent COVID-19. Specimen: peripheral blood. The chain links TRBV19 with TRBJ1-4; confidence is insufficient to name the D gene. The CDR3 protein: CASSIGGWEYNEKLFF. The DNA is as follows: TGTGCCAGTAGTATTGGCGGATGGGAGTATAATGAAAAACTGTTTTTT.